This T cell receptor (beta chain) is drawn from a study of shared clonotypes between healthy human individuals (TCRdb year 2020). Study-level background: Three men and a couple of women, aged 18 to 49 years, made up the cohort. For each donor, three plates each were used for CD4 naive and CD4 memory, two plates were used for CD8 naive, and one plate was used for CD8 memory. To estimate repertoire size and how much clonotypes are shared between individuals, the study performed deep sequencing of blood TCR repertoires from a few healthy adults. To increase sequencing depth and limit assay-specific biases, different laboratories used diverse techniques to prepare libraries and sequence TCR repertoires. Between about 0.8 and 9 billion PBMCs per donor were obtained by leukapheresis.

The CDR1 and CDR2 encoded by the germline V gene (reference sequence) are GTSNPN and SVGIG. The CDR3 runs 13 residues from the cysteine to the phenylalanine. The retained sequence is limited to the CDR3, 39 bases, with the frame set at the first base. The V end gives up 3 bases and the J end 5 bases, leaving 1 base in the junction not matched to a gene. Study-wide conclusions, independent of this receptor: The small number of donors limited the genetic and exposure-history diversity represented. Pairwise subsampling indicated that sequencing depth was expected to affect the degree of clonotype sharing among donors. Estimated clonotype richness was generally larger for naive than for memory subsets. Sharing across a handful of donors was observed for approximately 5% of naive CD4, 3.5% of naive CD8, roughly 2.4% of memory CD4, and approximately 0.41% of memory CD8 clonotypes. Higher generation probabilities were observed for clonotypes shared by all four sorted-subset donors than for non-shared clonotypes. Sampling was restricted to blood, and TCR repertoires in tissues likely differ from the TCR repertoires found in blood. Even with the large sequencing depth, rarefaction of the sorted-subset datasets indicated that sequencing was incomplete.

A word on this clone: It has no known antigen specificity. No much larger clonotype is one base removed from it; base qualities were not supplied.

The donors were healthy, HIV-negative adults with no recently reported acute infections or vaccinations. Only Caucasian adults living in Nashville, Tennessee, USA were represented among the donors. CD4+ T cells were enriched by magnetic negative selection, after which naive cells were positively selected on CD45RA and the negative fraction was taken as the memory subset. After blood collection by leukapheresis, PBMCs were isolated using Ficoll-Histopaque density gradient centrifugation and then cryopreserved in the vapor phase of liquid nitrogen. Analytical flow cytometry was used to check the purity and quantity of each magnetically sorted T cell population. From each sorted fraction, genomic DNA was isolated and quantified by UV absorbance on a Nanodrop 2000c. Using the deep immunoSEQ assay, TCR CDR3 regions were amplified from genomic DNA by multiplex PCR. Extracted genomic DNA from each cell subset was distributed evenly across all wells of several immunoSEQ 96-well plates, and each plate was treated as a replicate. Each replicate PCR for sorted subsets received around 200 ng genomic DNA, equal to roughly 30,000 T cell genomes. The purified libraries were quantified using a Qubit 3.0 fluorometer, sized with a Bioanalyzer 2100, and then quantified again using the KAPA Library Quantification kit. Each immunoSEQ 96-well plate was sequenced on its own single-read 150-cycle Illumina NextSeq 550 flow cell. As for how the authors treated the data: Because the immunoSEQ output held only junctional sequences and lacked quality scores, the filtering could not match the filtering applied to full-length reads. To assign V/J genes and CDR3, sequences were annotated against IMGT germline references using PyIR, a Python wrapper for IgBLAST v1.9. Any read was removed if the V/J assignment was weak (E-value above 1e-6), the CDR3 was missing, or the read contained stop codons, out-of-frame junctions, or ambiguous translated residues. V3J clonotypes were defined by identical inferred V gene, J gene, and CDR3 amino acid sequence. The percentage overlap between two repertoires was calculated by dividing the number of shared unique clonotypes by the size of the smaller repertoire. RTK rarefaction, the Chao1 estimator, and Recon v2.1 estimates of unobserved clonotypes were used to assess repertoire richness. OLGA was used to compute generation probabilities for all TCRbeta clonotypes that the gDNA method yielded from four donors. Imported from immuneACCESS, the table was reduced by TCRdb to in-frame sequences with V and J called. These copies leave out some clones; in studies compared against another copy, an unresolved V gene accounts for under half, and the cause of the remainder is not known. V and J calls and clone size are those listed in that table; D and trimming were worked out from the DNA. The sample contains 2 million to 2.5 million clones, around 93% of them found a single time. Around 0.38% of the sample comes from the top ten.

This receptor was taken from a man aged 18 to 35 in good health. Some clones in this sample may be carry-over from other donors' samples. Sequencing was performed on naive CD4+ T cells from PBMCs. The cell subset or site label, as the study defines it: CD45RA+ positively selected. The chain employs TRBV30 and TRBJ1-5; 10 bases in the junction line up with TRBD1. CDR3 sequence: CAWRTGGDQPQHF. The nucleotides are TGTGCCTGGAGGACAGGGGGCGATCAGCCCCAGCATTTT.